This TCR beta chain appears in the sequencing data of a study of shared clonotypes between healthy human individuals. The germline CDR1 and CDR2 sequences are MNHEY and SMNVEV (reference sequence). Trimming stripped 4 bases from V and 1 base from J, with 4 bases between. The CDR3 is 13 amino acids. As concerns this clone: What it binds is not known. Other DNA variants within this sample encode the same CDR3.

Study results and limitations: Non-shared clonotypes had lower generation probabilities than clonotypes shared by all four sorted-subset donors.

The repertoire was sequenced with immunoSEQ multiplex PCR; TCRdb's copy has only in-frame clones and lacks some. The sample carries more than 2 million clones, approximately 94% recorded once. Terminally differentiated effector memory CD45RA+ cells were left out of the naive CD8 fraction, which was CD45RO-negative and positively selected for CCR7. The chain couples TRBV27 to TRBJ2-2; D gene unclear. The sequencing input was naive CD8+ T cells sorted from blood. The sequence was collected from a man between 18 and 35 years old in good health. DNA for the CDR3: TGTGCCAGCAGTTACAGGAACACCGGGGAGCTGTTTTTT. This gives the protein CASSYRNTGELFF.